This TCR beta chain comes out of a study of cytomegalovirus exposure and HLA in healthy donors. Whole-study findings and limits: A missense variant in DCLRE1C was later tied to TCR beta V- and J-gene trimming. In a later analysis, compared with equally common non-associated chains, HLA-associated beta chains were more expanded.

Concerning this clone itself: What it recognizes is unknown.

PCR was performed using 60 Vbeta and 13 Jbeta primers. The protocol was immunoSEQ multiplex PCR, while the TCRdb copy is restricted to in-frame clones and leaves out a portion. Its listing shows about 110,000 clones. This TCR came from a man aged 30-40 years in good health and CMV-seronegative. Sequenced sample: PBMCs.

The CDR3 spells CAISLGQDQETQYF. The CDR3 DNA reads TGTGCCATCAGTTTAGGACAAGACCAAGAGACCCAGTACTTC. The chain links TRBV10-3 to TRBJ2-5; D is possibly TRBD1 (5 bases). The CDR3 totals 14 residues. The germline V gene has CDR1 ENHRY and CDR2 SYGVKD. The V and J ends lost 5 bases and 0 bases respectively, with 10 bases between them.